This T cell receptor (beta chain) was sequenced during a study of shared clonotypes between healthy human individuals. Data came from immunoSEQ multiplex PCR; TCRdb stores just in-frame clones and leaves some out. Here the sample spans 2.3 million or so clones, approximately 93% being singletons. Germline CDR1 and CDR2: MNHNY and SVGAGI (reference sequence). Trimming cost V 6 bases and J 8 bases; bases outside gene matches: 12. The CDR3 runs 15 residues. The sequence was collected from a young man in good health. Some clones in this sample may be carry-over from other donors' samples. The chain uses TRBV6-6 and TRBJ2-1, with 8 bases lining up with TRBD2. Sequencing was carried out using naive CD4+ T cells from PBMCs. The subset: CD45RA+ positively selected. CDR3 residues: CASSSGLASGDEQFF. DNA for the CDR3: TGTGCCAGCAGCTCCGGACTAGCATCGGGAGATGAGCAGTTCTTC.